These 15 T cell receptor beta chains were all obtained from the same sample, sequenced in a study of Ad26.COV2.S vaccination and SARS-CoV-2 variants. As to treatment: some 20 received Ad26.COV2.S at low or high dose, single or two shots; roughly five received placebo; per-sample allocation not given. The study sampled participants on day 63 after the first vaccine or placebo injection. Sequencing used immunoSEQ multiplex PCR; TCRdb keeps in-frame clones, though not all of them. Of about 440,000 clones listed, around 88% were seen once; the top ten hold more than 10%. Sequencing was performed on peripheral blood, taken in a trial of Ad26.COV2.S vaccine versus placebo. The receptors originated from a person between 18 and 59 years old who received the Ad26.COV2.S COVID-19 vaccine or a placebo.

V usage is TRBV27 and J usage is TRBJ2-5, with 14 bases identical to TRBD2. CDR3 length: 16 residues. After removal of 5 bases from V and 7 bases from J, the junction contained 9 bases not matched to a gene. Looked up from germline, CDR1 is MNHEY and CDR2 is SMNVEV (reference sequence). The CDR3 region has the DNA TGTGCCAGCAGTGTTGGCGGGACTAGCGGGAGCGTGACCCAGTACTTC. This encodes CASSVGGTSGSVTQYF.

This clone was found once. J is TRBJ1-6 and V is TRBV12-3 or TRBV12-4, with unresolved D. Trimming stripped 3 bases from V and 9 bases from J, with 9 bases between. The CDR3 is 13 amino acids. CDR3 bases: TGTGCCAGCAGTTTCAACCGGGGTTCACCCCTCCACTTT. Protein: CASSFNRGSPLHF.

The V gene is TRBV5-6, the J gene TRBJ2-3; 8 nucleotides match TRBD1. Trimming cost V 2 bases and J 6 bases; bases outside gene matches: 8. The CDR3 consists of 15 residues. Germline V gene sequence: CDR1 SGHDT, CDR2 YYEEEE. The CDR3 nucleotides read TGTGCCAGCAGCTTCGCGGACAGGGTAACCGATACGCAGTATTTT. Translating it yields CASSFADRVTDTQYF.

The rearrangement links TRBV3-1 (or the pseudogene TRBV3-2) to TRBJ2-1; no definite D call. V was shortened by 3 bases and J by 5 bases, with 17 bases between the two germline ends. This CDR3 is 16 amino acids long. The germline V gene encodes CDR1 LGHDT and CDR2 YNNKEL (reference sequence). The CDR3 loop reads CASSHVPSALHNEQFF. As DNA, the CDR3 is TGTGCCAGCAGCCACGTCCCATCGGCGCTCCACAATGAGCAGTTCTTC.

This chain connects TRBV5-1 to TRBJ2-2; 10 bases map to TRBD2. The CDR3 runs 17 residues. Germline V gives CDR1 SGHRS, CDR2 YFSETQ. After removal of 4 bases from V and 0 bases from J, the junction contained 6 bases not matched to a gene. The CDR3: CASSTGLAATNTGELFF. DNA of the CDR3: TGCGCCAGCAGCACCGGACTAGCGGCTACGAACACCGGGGAGCTGTTTTTT.

This rearrangement joins TRBV6-2 or TRBV6-3 to TRBJ1-1; 7 bases are shared with TRBD1. With V trimmed by 5 bases and J by 3 bases, 12 bases remained unmatched. This CDR3 spans 16 amino acids. CDR1 and CDR2 from the germline V gene are MNHEY and SVGEGT. DNA of the CDR3: TGTGCCAGCAGTCGTCAGGGGGGCCGGGGGCACACTGAAGCTTTCTTT. Encoded protein: CASSRQGGRGHTEAFF.

V is TRBV28 and J is TRBJ2-7; 7 bases map to TRBD1. The CDR3 has 14 amino acids. Per germline, CDR1 MDHEN and CDR2 SYDVKM. J gave up 0 bases and V 5 bases, and 4 bases lay outside the gene matches. CDR3 DNA: TGTGCCAGCAGTCCAAGGGACAGCTCCTACGAGCAGTACTTC. Protein: CASSPRDSSYEQYF.

The chain links TRBV6-5 to TRBJ1-1; D not resolved. Trimming left V 1 base short and J 5 bases short, with 5 bases between. The CDR3 extends over 12 amino acids. In germline, CDR1 is MNHEY, CDR2 SVGAGI. The DNA of the CDR3 is TGTGCCAGCAGTTACTTGGGGACTGAAGCTTTCTTT. As protein: CASSYLGTEAFF.

The chain is built from TRBV11-2 and TRBJ2-5, with TRBD2 identical over 12 bases. The CDR3 spans 16 residues. Germline V gene sequence: CDR1 SGHAT, CDR2 FQNNGV. J was trimmed by 6 bases and V by 0 bases; bases with no gene match: 5. Here the CDR3 reads CASSLELAGGAQTQYF. Here the CDR3 DNA reads TGTGCCAGCAGCTTAGAACTAGCGGGAGGAGCTCAGACCCAGTACTTC.

Concerning this clone: This sample includes further DNA sequences coding for the same CDR3. This chain joins TRBV18 and TRBJ2-7, with D hard to call. V was cut by 2 bases and J by 3 bases, with 2 bases left in between. The CDR3 is 11 amino acids. Germline V gives CDR1 KGHSH, CDR2 LQKENI. CDR3 amino acids: CASSPNYEQYF. For the CDR3, the DNA is TGTGCCAGCTCACCAAACTACGAGCAGTACTTC.

This clone was counted a single time. The chain is built from TRBV15 and TRBJ2-1, with 7 bases that match TRBD1. Germline CDR1 reads LNHNV; CDR2 reads YYDKDF (reference sequence). After removal of 0 bases from V and 8 bases from J, the junction contained 16 bases not matched to a gene. The CDR3 is made up of 18 amino acids. CDR3 in DNA: TGTGCCACCAGCAGAGATCTTCTGTCGCAAACAGGGGCAGATGAGCAGTTCTTC. Protein: CATSRDLLSQTGADEQFF.

CDR3 loop: CASSPPIQGADGYTF. The CDR3, as DNA: TGTGCCAGCAGCCCTCCTATACAGGGGGCTGATGGCTACACCTTC. This chain uses TRBV7-2 with TRBJ1-2; 9 nucleotides line up with TRBD1. The V segment lost 5 bases and the J segment 6 bases; nucleotides outside the gene matches: 10. CDR1 and CDR2 from the germline V gene are SGHTA and FQGNSA. The CDR3 sequence is 15 residues long. Variable domain in full (rest from reference TRBV7-2 and TRBJ1-2): GAGVSQSPSNKVTEKGKDVELRCDPISGHTALYWYRQSLGQGLEFLIYFQGNSAPDKSGLPSDRFSAERTGGSVSTLTIQRTQQEDSAVYLCASSPPIQGADGYTFGSGTRLTVV.

The chain is built from TRBV11-2 and TRBJ2-7; weak D call: TRBD1 (6 bases). CDR1 is SGHAT and CDR2 is FQNNGV in the germline V gene. V shed 1 base and J shed 0 bases, with 7 bases lying between them. This CDR3 is 14 amino acids long. In DNA, the CDR3 is TGTGCCAGCAGCTTAGGGACAGCCTCCTACGAGCAGTACTTC. It translates to CASSLGTASYEQYF.

The rearrangement links TRBV6-5 to TRBJ1-3, with TRBD1 matching over 7 bases. The CDR3 covers 15 residues. V lost 2 bases, J lost 2 bases, and 3 bases stayed unmatched. The V gene's germline CDR1 is MNHEY and CDR2 SVGAGI. The CDR3 is CASSYLQGAGNTIYF. CDR3 coding DNA: TGTGCCAGCAGTTACCTCCAGGGGGCTGGAAACACCATATATTTT.

The V call is TRBV6-1, the J call TRBJ1-5, with 7 bases that match TRBD1. The CDR3 is 14 residues long. CDR1 and CDR2 from the germline V gene are MNHNS and SASEGT. V lost 0 bases, J lost 6 bases, and 2 bases stayed unmatched. CDR3: CASSEATGSQPQHF. In DNA form, the CDR3 reads TGTGCCAGCAGTGAAGCGACAGGGAGTCAGCCCCAGCATTTT.